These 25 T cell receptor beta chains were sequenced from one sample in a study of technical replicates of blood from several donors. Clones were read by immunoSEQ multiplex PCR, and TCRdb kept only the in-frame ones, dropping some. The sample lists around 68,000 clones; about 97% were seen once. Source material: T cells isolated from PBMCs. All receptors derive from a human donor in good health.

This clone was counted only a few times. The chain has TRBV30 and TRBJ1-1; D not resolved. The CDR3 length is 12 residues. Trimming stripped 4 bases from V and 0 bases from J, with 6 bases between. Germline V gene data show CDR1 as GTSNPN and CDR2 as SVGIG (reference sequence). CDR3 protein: CAWTSVNTEAFF. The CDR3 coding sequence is TGTGCCTGGACTTCGGTGAACACTGAAGCTTTCTTT.

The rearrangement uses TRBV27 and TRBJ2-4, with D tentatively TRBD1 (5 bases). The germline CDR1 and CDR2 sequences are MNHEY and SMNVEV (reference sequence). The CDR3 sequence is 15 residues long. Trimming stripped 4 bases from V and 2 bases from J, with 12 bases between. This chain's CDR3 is CASSSQAGSKNIQYF. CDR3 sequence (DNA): TGTGCCAGCAGTTCCCAGGCAGGGTCCAAAAACATTCAGTACTTC.

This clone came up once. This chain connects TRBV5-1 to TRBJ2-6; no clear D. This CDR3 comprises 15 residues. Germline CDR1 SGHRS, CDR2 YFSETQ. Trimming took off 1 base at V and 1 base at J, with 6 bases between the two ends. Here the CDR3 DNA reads TGCGCCAGCAGCTTGCATAGTTCTGGGGCCAACGTCCTGACTTTC. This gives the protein CASSLHSSGANVLTF.

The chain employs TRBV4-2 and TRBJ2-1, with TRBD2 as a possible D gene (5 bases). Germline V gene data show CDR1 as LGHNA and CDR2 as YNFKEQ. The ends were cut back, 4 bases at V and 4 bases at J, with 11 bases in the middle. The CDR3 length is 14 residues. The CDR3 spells CASSPTWTYNEQFF. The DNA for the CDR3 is TGTGCCAGCAGCCCTACTTGGACTTACAATGAGCAGTTCTTC.

The CDR3 DNA sequence: TGTGCCAGCAGCTTTCGGGACAGGGGGGACTATGGCTACACCTTC. The encoded protein is CASSFRDRGDYGYTF. This chain joins TRBV7-8 and TRBJ1-2, with 11 positions matching TRBD1. J gave up 3 bases and V 3 bases, and 3 bases lay outside the gene matches. This CDR3 contains 15 residues. Looked up from germline, CDR1 is SGHVS and CDR2 is FQNEAQ.

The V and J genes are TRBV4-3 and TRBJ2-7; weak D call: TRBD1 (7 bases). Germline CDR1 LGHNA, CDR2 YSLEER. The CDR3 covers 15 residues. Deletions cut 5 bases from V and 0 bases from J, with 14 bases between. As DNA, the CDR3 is TGCGCCAGCAGCAGGAGGGGGCTCAGCTCCTACGAGCAGTACTTC. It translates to CASSRRGLSSYEQYF.

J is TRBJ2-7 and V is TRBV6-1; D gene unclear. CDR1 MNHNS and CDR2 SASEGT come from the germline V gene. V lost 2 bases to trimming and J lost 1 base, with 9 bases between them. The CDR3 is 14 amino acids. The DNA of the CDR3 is TGTGCCAGCAGTGAACCTGGCGGATCCTACGAGCAGTACTTC. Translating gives CASSEPGGSYEQYF.

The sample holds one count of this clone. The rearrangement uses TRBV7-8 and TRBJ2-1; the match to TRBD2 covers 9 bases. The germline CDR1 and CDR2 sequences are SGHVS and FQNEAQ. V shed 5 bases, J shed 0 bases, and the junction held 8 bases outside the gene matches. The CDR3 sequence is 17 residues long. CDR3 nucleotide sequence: TGTGCCAGCAGCCTAGATCATAGCGGGAGCTCCTACAATGAGCAGTTCTTC. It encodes CASSLDHSGSSYNEQFF.

The CDR3 spells CASRRQGNNQPQHF. CDR3 in DNA: TGTGCCAGCAGAAGACAGGGAAACAATCAGCCCCAGCATTTT. This chain uses TRBV2 with TRBJ1-5, with 7 bases aligning to TRBD1. The CDR3 covers 14 residues. Trimming at V came to 6 bases and at J to 3 bases, leaving 5 bases not matched to a gene. Germline CDR1 and CDR2: SNHLY and FYNNEI.

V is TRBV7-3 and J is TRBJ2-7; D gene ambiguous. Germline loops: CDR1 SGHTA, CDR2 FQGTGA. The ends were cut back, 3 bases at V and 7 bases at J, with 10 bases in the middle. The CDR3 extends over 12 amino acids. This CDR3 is CASSFEKEEQYF. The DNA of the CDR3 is TGTGCCAGCAGCTTTGAGAAGGAGGAGCAGTACTTC.

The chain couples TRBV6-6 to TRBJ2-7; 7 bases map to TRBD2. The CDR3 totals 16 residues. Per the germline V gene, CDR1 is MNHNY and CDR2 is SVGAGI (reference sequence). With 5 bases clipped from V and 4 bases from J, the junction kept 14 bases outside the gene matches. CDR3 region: CASSRDGAGDPYEQYF. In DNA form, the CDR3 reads TGTGCCAGCAGTAGGGACGGGGCGGGAGACCCGTACGAGCAGTACTTC.

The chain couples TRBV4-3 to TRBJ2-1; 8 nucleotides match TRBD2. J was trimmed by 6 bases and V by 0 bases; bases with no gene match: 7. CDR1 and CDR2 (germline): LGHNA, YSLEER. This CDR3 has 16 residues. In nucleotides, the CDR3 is TGCGCCAGCAGCCAAGATTGGCCGGGAGGGCCCAATGAGCAGTTCTTC. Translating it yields CASSQDWPGGPNEQFF.

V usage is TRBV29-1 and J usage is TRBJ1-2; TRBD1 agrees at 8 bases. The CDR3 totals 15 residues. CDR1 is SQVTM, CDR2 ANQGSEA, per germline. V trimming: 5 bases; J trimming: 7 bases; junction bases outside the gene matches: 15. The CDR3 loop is CSVHIPTGGSLGYTF. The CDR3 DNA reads TGCAGCGTTCACATTCCCACAGGGGGATCTCTTGGCTACACCTTC.

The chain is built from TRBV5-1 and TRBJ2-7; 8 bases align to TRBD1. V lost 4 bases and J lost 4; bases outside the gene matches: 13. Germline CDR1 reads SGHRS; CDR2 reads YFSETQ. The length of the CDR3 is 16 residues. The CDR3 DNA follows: TGCGCCAGCAGCCCTCTGTCGGGACAGGTCTATTACGAGCAGTACTTC. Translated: CASSPLSGQVYYEQYF.

CDR3 sequence reads: CAWSVMTSGGYEQYF. In DNA form, the CDR3 reads TGTGCCTGGAGTGTAATGACTAGCGGGGGCTACGAGCAGTACTTC. The chain carries TRBV30 and TRBJ2-7, with 12 bases identical to TRBD2. V dropped 0 bases and J dropped 3; count of bases not matched to a gene: 3. CDR3 length: 15 residues. The germline V gene has CDR1 GTSNPN and CDR2 SVGIG (reference sequence).

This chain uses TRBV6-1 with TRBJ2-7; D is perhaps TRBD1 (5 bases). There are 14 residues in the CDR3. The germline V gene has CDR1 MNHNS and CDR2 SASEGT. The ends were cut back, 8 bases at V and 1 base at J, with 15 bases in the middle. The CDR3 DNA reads TGTGCCAGCTTAGGGCAGGGCCATTCCTACGAGCAGTACTTC. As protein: CASLGQGHSYEQYF.

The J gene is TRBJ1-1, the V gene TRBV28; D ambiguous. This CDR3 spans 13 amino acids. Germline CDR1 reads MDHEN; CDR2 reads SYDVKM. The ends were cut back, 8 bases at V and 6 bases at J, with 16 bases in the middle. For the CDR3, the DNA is TGTGCCAGCGGCCGGGCGGGTGAACCTGAAGCTTTCTTT. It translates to CASGRAGEPEAFF.

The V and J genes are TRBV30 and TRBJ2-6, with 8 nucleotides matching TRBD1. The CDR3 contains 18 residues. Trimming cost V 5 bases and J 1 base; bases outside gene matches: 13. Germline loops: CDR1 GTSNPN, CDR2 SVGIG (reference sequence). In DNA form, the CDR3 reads TGTGCCTGGGCCTCAAAGGACAGGGAATGGTCTGGGGCCAACGTCCTGACTTTC. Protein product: CAWASKDREWSGANVLTF.

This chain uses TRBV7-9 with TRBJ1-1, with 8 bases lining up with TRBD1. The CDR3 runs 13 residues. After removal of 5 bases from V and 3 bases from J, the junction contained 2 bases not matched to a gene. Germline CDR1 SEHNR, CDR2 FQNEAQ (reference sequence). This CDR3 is CASSLTGDTEAFF. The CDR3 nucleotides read TGTGCCAGCAGCCTGACAGGGGACACTGAAGCTTTCTTT.

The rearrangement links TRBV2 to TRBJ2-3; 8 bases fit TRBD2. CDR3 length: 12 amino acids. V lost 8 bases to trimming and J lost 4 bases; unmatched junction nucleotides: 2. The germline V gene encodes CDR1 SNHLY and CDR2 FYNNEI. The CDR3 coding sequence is TGTGCCAGCCCGGGGGGGGCAGATACGCAGTATTTT. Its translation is CASPGGADTQYF.

For the CDR3, the DNA is TGTGCCTGGAGTCGAGGGACTGCTAAATCCTATGGCTACACCTTC. Its translation: CAWSRGTAKSYGYTF. This chain joins TRBV30 and TRBJ1-2; possibly TRBD1 for D (5 bases). The CDR3 has 15 amino acids. Per germline, CDR1 GTSNPN and CDR2 SVGIG (reference sequence). Trimming removed 2 bases at V and 4 bases at J, with 17 bases between.

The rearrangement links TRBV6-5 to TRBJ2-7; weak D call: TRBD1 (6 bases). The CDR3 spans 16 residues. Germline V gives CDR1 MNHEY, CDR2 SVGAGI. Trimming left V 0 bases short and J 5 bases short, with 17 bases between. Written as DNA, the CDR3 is TGTGCCAGCAGTTACTCGAGGGGGAGCCCAAGTCACGAGCAGTACTTC. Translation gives CASSYSRGSPSHEQYF.

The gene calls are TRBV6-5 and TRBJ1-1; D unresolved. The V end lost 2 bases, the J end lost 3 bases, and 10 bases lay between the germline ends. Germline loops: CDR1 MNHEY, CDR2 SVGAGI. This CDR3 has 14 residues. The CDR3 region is CASSYKDGDTEAFF. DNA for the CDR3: TGTGCCAGCAGTTACAAGGACGGGGACACTGAAGCTTTCTTT.

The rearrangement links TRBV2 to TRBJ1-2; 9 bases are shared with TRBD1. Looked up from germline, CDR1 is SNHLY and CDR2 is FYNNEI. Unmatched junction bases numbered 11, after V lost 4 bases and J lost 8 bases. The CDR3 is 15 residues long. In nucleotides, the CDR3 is TGTGCCAGCAGTGCGGGACAGGGCCTACCGGACGGCTACACCTTC. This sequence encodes CASSAGQGLPDGYTF.

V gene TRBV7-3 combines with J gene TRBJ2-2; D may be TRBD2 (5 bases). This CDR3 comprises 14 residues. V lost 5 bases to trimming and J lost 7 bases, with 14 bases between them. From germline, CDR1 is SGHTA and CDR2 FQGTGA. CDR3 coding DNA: TGTGCCAGCAGCCCTACTAGTGGTGTCGGGGAGCTGTTTTTT. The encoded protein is CASSPTSGVGELFF.